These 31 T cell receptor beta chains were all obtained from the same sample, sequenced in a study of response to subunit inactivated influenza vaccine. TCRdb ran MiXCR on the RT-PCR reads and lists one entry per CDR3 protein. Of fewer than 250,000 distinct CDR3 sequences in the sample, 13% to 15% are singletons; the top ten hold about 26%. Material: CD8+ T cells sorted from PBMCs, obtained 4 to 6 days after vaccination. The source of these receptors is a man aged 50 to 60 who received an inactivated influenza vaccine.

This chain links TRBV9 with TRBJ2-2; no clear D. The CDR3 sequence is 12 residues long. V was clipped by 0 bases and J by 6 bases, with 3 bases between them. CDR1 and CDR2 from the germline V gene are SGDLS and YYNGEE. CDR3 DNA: TGTGCCAGCAGCGTAGGTTCCGGGGAGCTGTTTTTT. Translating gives CASSVGSGELFF.

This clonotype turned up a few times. The CDR3 region has the DNA TGTGCCAGCAGCGACGGCGGTCTTGGAATCACCGGGGAGCTGTTTTTT. Amino acid sequence: CASSDGGLGITGELFF. The rearrangement joins TRBV9 to TRBJ2-2; D uncertain. The CDR3 spans 16 residues. Germline V lookup: CDR1 SGDLS, CDR2 YYNGEE. V dropped 3 bases and J dropped 4 bases, with 16 bases sitting between them. The whole variable domain, filled in from reference TRBV9 and TRBJ2-2, reads DSGVTQTPKHLITATGQRVTLRCSPRSGDLSVYWYQQSLDQGLQFLIQYYNGEERAKGNILERFSAQQFPDLHSELNLSSLELGDSALYFCASSDGGLGITGELFFGEGSRLTVL.

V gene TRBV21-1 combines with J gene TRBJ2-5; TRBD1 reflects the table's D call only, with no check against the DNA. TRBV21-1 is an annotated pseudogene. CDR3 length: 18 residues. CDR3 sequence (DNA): TGTGCCAGCAGCAAAGCGGCTAAACAGGGGATGAACCAAGAGACCCAGTACTTC. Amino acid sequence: CASSKAAKQGMNQETQYF.

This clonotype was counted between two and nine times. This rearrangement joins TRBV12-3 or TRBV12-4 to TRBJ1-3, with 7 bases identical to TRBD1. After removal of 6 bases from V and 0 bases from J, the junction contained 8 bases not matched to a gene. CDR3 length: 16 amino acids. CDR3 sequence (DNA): TGTGCCAGCAGCTCAACTGACAGGGTCTCTGGAAACACCATATATTTT. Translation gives CASSSTDRVSGNTIYF.

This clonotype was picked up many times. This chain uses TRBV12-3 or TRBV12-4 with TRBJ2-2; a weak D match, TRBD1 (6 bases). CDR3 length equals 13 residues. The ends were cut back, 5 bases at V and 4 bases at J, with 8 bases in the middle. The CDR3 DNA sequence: TGTGCCAGCAGTCCGACAGGCACCGGGGAGCTGTTTTTT. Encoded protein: CASSPTGTGELFF.

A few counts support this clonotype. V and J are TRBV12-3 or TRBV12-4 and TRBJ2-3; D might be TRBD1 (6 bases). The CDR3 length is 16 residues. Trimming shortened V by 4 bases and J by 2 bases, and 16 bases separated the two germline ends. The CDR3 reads CASSSGDAGYTDTQYF. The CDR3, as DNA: TGTGCCAGCAGTTCAGGGGACGCCGGATACACAGATACGCAGTATTTT.

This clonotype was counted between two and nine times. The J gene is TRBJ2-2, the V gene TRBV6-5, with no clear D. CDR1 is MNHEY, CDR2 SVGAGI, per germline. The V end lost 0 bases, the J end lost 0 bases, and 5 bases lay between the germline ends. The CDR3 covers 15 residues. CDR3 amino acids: CASSYSNPNTGELFF. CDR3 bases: TGTGCCAGCAGTTACTCGAACCCGAACACCGGGGAGCTGTTTTTT.

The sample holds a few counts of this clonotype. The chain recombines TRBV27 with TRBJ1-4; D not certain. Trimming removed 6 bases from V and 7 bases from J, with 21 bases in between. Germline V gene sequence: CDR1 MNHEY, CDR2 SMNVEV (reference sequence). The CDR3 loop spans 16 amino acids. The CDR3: CASSVPSPPSGEKLFF. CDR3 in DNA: TGTGCCAGCAGCGTTCCTTCACCGCCTTCTGGTGAAAAACTGTTTTTT.

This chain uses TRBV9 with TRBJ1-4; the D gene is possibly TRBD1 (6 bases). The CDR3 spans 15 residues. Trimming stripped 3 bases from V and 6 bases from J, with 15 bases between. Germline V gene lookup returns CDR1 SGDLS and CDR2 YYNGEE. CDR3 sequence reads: CASSEGGALYEKLFF. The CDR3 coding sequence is TGTGCCAGCAGCGAGGGGGGCGCTCTTTATGAAAAACTGTTTTTT.

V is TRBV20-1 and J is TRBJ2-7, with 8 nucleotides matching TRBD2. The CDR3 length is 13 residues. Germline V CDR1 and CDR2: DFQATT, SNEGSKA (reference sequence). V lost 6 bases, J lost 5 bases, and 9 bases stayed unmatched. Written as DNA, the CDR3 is TGCAGTGCCCCATCCGGACTAGCAGACGAGCAGTACTTC. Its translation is CSAPSGLADEQYF.

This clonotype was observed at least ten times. This CDR3 is CASSDSVTGELFF. The CDR3 nucleotides read TGTGCCAGCAGCGATAGCGTCACCGGGGAGCTGTTTTTT. J is TRBJ2-2 and V is TRBV7-6; D is perhaps TRBD2 (5 bases). With 5 bases removed from V and 4 bases from J, the gap between germline ends came to 8 bases. This CDR3 has 13 residues. Germline-derived CDR1 and CDR2 are SGHVS and FNYEAQ.

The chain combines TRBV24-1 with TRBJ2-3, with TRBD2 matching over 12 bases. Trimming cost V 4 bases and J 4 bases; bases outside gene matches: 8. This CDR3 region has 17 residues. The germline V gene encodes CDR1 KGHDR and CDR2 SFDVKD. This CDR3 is CATSERRLAGAPDTQYF. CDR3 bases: TGTGCCACCAGTGAGAGGAGACTAGCGGGAGCACCAGATACGCAGTATTTT.

CDR3 nucleotides: TGCAGCGTTGGGGACAGTTTTTATTCGACTGAAGCTTTCTTT. Translated, it gives CSVGDSFYSTEAFF. The chain recombines TRBV29-1 with TRBJ1-1; 7 bases line up with TRBD1. CDR1 is SQVTM, CDR2 ANQGSEA, per germline. The trim removed 4 bases at V and 5 bases at J, leaving 10 bases unmatched. The CDR3 has 14 residues.

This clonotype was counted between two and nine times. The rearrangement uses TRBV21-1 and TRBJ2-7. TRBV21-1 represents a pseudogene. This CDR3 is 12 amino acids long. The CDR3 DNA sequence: TGTGCCAGCAGCAAAGGTCCGCGGGAGCAGTACTTC. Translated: CASSKGPREQYF.

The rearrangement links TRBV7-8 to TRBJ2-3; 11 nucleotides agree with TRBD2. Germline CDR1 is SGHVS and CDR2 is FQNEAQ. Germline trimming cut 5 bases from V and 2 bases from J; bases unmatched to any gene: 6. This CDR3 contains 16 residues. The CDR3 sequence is CASSPGTSGPTDTQYF. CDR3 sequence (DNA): TGTGCCAGCAGCCCGGGGACTAGCGGACCCACAGATACGCAGTATTTT.

The CDR3 reads CAISDRGETEAFF. DNA of the CDR3: TGTGCCATCAGTGATAGGGGCGAGACTGAAGCTTTCTTT. This chain uses TRBV10-3 with TRBJ1-1; TRBD1 might be the D (5 bases). Germline assignment: CDR1 ENHRY and CDR2 SYGVKD. This CDR3 has 13 residues. The V and J ends lost 3 bases and 5 bases respectively, with 10 bases between them.

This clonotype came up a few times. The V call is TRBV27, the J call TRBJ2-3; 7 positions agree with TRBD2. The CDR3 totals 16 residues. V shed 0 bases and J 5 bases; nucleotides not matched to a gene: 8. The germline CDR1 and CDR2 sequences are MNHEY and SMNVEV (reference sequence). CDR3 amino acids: CASSLSAGGREDTQYF. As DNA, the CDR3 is TGTGCCAGCAGTTTATCGGCTGGCGGGAGAGAAGATACGCAGTATTTT.

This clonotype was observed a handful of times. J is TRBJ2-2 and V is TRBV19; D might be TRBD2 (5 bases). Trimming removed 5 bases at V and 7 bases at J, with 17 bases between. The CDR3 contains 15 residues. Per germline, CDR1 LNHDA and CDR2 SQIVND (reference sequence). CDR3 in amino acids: CASSFLGYEGGELFF. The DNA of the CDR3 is TGTGCCAGTAGTTTTCTCGGGTATGAGGGCGGGGAGCTGTTTTTT.

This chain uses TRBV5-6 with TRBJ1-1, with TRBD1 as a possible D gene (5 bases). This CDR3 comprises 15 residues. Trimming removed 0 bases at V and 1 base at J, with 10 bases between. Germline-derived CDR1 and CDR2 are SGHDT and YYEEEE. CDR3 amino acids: CASSLDRFSNTEAFF. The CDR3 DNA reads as TGTGCCAGCAGCTTGGACAGGTTTTCGAACACTGAAGCTTTCTTT.

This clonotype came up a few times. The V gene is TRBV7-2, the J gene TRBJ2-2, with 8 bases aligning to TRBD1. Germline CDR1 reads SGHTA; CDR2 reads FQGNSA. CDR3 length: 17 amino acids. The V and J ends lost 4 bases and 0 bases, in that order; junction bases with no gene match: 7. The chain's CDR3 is CASSSRGQVTNTGELFF. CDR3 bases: TGTGCCAGCAGCTCACGGGGACAGGTCACGAACACCGGGGAGCTGTTTTTT.

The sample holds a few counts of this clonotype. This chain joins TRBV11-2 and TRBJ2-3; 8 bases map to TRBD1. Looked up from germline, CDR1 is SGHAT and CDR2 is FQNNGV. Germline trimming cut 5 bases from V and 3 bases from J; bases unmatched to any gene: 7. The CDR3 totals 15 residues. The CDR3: CASSPSRTGTDTQYF. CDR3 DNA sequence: TGTGCCAGCAGCCCCTCCCGGACAGGGACAGATACGCAGTATTTT.

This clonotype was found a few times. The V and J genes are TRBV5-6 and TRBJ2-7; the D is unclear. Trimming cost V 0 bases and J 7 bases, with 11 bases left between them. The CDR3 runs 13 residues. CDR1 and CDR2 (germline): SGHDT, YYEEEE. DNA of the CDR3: TGTGCCAGCAGCTTGGCTCCGGACGGGGAGCAGTACTTC. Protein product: CASSLAPDGEQYF.

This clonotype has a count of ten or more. CDR3 DNA sequence: TGTGCCAGCAGCCAAGCGGGGGAGGGGACTGAAGCTTTCTTT. Amino acid sequence: CASSQAGEGTEAFF. This chain joins TRBV3-1 and TRBJ1-1, with D tentatively TRBD1 (5 bases). V lost 1 base and J 5 bases, leaving 11 bases between the germline ends. Per the germline V gene, CDR1 is LGHDT and CDR2 is YNNKEL (reference sequence). The CDR3 has 14 amino acids. The full variable domain, its missing parts supplied by reference TRBV3-1 and TRBJ1-1, is DTAVSQTPKYLVTQMGNDKSIKCEQNLGHDTMYWYKQDSKKFLKIMFSYNNKELIINETVPNRFSPKSPDKAHLNLHINSLELGDSAVYFCASSQAGEGTEAFFGQGTRLTVV.

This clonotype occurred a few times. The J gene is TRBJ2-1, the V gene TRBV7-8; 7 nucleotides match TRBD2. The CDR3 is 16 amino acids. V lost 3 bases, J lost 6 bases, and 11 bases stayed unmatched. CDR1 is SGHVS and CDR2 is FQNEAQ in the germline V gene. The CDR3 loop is CASSFLSGYGVNEQFF. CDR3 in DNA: TGTGCCAGCAGCTTCCTTAGCGGGTACGGCGTCAATGAGCAGTTCTTC.

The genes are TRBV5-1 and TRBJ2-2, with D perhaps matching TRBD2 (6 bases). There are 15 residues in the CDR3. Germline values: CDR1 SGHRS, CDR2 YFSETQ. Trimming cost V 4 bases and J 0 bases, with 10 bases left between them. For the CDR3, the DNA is TGCGCCAGCAGCCCGGACTACGCGAACACCGGGGAGCTGTTTTTT. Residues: CASSPDYANTGELFF.

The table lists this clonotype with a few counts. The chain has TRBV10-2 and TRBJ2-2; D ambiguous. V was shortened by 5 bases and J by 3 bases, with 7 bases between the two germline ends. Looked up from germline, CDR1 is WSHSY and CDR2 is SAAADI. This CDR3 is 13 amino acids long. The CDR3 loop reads CASSLQYTGELFF. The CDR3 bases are TGCGCCAGCAGTCTACAGTACACCGGGGAGCTGTTTTTT.

The CDR3 sequence: CASSQALTTEAFF. Written as DNA, the CDR3 is TGTGCCAGCAGCCAAGCACTCACCACTGAAGCTTTCTTT. The chain combines TRBV14 with TRBJ1-1; no clear D. Trimming left V 1 base short and J 4 bases short, with 7 bases between. Germline V gives CDR1 SGHDN, CDR2 FVKESK. The CDR3 is made up of 13 amino acids.

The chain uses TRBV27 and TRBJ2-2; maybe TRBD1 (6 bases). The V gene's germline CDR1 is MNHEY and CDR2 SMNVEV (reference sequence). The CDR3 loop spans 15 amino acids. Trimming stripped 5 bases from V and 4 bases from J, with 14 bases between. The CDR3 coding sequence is TGTGCCAGCAGTCTTTCACAGGGCCCCACCGGGGAGCTGTTTTTT. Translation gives CASSLSQGPTGELFF.

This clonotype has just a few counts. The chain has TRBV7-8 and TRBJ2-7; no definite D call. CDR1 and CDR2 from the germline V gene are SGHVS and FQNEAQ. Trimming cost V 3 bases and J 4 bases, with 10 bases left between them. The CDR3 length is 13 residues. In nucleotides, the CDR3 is TGTGCCAGCAGCTTCGGCCAGATGTACGAGCAGTACTTC. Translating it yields CASSFGQMYEQYF. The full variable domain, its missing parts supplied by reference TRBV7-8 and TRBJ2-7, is GAGVSQSPRYKVAKRGQDVALRCDPISGHVSLFWYQQALGQGPEFLTYFQNEAQLDKSGLPSDRFFAERPEGSVSTLKIQRTQQEDSAVYLCASSFGQMYEQYFGPGTRLTVT.

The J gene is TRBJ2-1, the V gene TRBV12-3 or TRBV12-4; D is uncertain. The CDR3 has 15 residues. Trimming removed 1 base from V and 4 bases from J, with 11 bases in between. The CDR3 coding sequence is TGTGCCAGCAGTTTAGAGGGCAGCACGTACAATGAGCAGTTCTTC. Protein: CASSLEGSTYNEQFF.

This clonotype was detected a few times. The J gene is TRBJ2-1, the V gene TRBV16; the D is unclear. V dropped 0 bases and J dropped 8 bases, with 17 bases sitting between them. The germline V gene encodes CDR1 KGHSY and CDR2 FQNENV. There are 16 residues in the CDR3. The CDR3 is CASSQSAFGVGDEQFF. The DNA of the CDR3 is TGTGCCAGCAGCCAATCTGCTTTTGGGGTAGGTGATGAGCAGTTCTTC.